This T cell receptor (beta chain) was found in a study of T cells in Graves' hyperthyroidism and ophthalmopathy (dated by TCRdb to about 2019). Regarding the complete study: Peripheral blood samples were taken at initial diagnosis, before any treatment was given. A discovery cohort of fewer than 110 patients, about 43 with Graves' ophthalmopathy and roughly 59 with stable Graves' hyperthyroidism, was used to find distinguishing TCR V-J signatures. An independent validation cohort of around 19 hyperthyroidism patients and some 15 patients who later progressed to ophthalmopathy tested prospective prediction of ophthalmopathy. The 100 or so discovery patients were divided at random into training and test sets in a 7:3 ratio. In roughly six Graves' hyperthyroidism patients, the study also compared T-cell repertoires from thyroid tissue with T-cell repertoires from blood. Following sampling, methimazole starting at 30 mg daily was given to hyperthyroidism patients, and high-dose intravenous methylprednisolone was given to ophthalmopathy patients. The paper reports TCR Vbeta CDR3 sequencing of approximately 140 peripheral blood samples: approximately 41 ophthalmopathy, fewer than 85 hyperthyroidism and approximately 17 progressor patients. What the work shows at the level of the full study, not this receptor alone: Sample size was not statistically predetermined, and investigators were not blinded to group allocation. In validation, progression to ophthalmopathy was predicted by the model with roughly 69% sensitivity and roughly 76% specificity, a median of 6.5 months before onset. Most expanded thyroid clonotypes (frequency above 0.001) were also found in blood, which suggests that blood repertoires may mirror thyroid immune responses. In cross-validation, a model built on a 13 V-J signature told ophthalmopathy apart from stable hyperthyroidism with under 90% sensitivity and around 81% specificity, and in testing the same model reached 80%/75%.

Stable Graves' hyperthyroidism was defined as no progression to ophthalmopathy during 18 months of follow-up. Hyperthyroidism patients were newly diagnosed, had a disease duration of under 2 months, and were aged 18 to 65 years. The study excluded patients with uncontrolled infections, other autoimmune diseases, pregnancy or lactation. Diagnoses were based on clinical symptoms, serum thyroxine and TRAb, thyroid ultrasound and orbital computed tomography. Ficoll-Paque density gradient centrifugation was used to isolate PBMCs from under 11 ml of fresh peripheral blood. Total RNA was extracted using Trizol reagent, and RNA quality was assessed on an Agilent 2100 Bioanalyzer. Reading the germline V gene gives CDR1 SNHLY and CDR2 FYNNEI. The V and J ends are trimmed by 9 bases and 6 bases, leaving 21 bases between them. Including the terminal cysteine and phenylalanine, the CDR3 comprises 14 residues. Only the CDR3 part of the read is kept: 42 bases, read in frame from the first base.

TCR beta CDR3 regions were amplified from RNA transcripts. A first-round RT-PCR of the TCR CDR3 used the HTBI primer set with the Qiagen OneStep RT-PCR kit. A second multiplex PCR round built the libraries, followed by size selection and purification. The libraries were sequenced on an Illumina HiSeq2000 using paired-end 100 bp reads. For the original study's pipeline: SOAPnuke was used to process the raw data, removing reads that contained adapters or uncalled bases, had a mean Phred below 15, or lacked an exact match to the constant primer or identifier. COPE v1.2.5 was used to merge the high-quality paired reads, and each unique nucleotide sequence was defined as a clonotype. MiTCR v1.1 was used to align the clonotypes against IMGT TRBV, TRBD and TRBJ reference segments. The analysis included only V-J combinations with a frequency above 0.0001, which together covered around 99% of the repertoires. The TCS score was defined as the ratio of F50 (clonal expansion) to E x V (chaos), calculated using BLOSUM62-based TCRdist between CDR3 peptides within each V-J. Welch's t-statistics and random forest reduced fewer than 550 V-J features to 13, which were used in a naive Bayes classifier (R e1071). Thyroid-blood repertoire similarity was quantified with the Morisita-Horn index. TCRdb reprocessed the public reads (quality trimming at Q25 with fastp, clone calling with MiXCR) and kept in-frame beta chains. Each CDR3 protein gets just one entry, which takes the most common genes and DNA from the rows behind it. The V and J calls follow TCRdb's processing rather than the paper's. For this sample the table gives about 680,000 distinct CDR3 sequences, of which roughly a third were detected only once. 31% of the sample goes to the ten largest clones.

This clonotype came up many times. The antigen this receptor binds is unknown. The sample holds no much larger clone one base away, and base qualities are not on file. Rearrangement joined TRBV2 to TRBJ2-7, with the D gene possibly TRBD1 or TRBD2, each one fitting 5 bases. Input material: blood. The clonotype originates from a woman in her forties with Graves' hyperthyroidism. The DNA reads TGTGCCAGATCACCGGGGCCGACCGTAGGCGAGCAGTACTTC. Its protein is CARSPGPTVGEQYF.